The subject of this entry is one T cell receptor beta chain. The authors ran a second PCR of 7 to 11 cycles using a sample-barcoded 5' primer and a J-beta primer mix. Each CDR3 protein gets one entry after TCRdb re-called the 5' RACE reads with MiXCR. The repertoire holds about 1.5 million distinct CDR3 sequences, with 35% to 45% as singletons. The sample originates from a study of blood T cells in healthy people across ages. V lost 7 bases, J lost 3 bases, and 24 bases lay in between. The germline CDR1 and CDR2 sequences are MNHEY and SMNVEV (reference sequence). CDR3 length: 17 amino acids. Samples each had at least 5 micrograms of total RNA extracted.

The source material was blood. The sequence came from a woman between 18 and 30 years old in good health. V usage is TRBV27 and J usage is TRBJ1-2; D uncertain. CDR3 sequence (DNA): TGTGCCAGCAAATCGGCCCAAACGGCATTACCTTACTATGGCTACACCTTC. Translating it yields CASKSAQTALPYYGYTF.